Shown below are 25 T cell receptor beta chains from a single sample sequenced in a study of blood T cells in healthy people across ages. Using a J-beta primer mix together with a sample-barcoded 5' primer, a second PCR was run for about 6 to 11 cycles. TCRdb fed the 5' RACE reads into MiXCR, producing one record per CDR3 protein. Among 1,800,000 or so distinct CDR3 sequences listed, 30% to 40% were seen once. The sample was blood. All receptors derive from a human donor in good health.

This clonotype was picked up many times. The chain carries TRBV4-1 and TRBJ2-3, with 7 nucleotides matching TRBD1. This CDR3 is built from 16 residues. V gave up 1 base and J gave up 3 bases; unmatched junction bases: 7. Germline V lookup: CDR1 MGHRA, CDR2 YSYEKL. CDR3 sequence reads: CASSQVGTVVTDTQYF. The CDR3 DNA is TGCGCCAGCAGCCAAGTTGGGACAGTCGTGACAGATACGCAGTATTTT.

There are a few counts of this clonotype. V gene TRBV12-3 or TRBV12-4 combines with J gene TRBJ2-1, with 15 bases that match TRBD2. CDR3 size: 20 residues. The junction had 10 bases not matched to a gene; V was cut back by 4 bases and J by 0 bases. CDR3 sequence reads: CASSYLGTSGGRSSYNEQFF. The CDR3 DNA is TGTGCCAGCAGTTACCTCGGGACTAGCGGGGGGCGAAGCTCCTACAATGAGCAGTTCTTC.

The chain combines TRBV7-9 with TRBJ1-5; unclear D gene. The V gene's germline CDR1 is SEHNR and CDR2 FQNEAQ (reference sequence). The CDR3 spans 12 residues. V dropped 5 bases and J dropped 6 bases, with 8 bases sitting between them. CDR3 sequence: CASSTDIQPQHF. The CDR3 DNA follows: TGTGCCAGCAGCACCGACATTCAGCCCCAGCATTTT.

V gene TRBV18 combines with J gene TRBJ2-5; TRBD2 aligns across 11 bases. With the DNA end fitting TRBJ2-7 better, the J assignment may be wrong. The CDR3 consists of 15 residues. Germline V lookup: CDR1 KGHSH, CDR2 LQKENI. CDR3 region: CASSPPALAGDEQYF. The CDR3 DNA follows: TGTGCCAGCTCACCACCGGCACTAGCGGGGGACGAGCAGTACTTC.

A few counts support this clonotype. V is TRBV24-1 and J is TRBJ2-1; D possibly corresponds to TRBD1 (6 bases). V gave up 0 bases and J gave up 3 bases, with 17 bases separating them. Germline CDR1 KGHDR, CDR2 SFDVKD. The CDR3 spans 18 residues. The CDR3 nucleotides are TGTGCCACCAGTGATTTGTCTACGACAACAGGGCTCTACAATGAGCAGTTCTTC. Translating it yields CATSDLSTTTGLYNEQFF.

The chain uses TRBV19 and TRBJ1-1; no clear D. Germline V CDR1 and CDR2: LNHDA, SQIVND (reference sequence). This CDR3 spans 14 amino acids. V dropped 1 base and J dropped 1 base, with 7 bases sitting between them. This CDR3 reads CASSIVRGNTEAFF. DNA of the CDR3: TGTGCCAGTAGTATAGTACGGGGGAACACTGAAGCTTTCTTT.

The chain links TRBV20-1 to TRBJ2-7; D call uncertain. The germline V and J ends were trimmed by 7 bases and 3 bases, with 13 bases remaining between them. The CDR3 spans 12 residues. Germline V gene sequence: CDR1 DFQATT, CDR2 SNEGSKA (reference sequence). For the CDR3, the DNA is TGCAGTGTCACCGTCCCGGGCTACGAGCAGTACTTC. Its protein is CSVTVPGYEQYF.

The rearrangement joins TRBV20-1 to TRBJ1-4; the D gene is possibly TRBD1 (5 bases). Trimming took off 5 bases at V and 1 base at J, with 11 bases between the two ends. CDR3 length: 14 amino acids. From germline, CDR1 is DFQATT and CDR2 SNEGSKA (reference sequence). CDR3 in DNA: TGCAGTGCTCCCCAGGGAGTAACTAATGAAAAACTGTTTTTT. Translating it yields CSAPQGVTNEKLFF.

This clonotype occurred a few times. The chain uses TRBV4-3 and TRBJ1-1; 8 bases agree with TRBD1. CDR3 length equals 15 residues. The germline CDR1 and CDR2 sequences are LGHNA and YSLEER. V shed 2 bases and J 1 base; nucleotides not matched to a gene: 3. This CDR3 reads CASSQRQGRNTEAFF. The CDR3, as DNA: TGCGCCAGCAGCCAAAGACAGGGGCGGAACACTGAAGCTTTCTTT.

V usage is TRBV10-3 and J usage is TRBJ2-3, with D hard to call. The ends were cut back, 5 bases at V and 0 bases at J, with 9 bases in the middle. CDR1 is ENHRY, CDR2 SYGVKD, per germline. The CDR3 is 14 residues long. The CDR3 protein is CAISYWSSTDTQYF. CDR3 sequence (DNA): TGTGCCATCAGTTATTGGTCGAGCACAGATACGCAGTATTTT.

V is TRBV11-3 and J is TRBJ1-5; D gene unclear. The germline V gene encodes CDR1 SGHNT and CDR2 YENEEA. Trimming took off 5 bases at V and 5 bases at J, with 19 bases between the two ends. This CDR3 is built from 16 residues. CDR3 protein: CASSGDVWGRDQPQHF. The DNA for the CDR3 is TGTGCCAGCAGCGGTGATGTATGGGGTAGGGATCAGCCCCAGCATTTT.

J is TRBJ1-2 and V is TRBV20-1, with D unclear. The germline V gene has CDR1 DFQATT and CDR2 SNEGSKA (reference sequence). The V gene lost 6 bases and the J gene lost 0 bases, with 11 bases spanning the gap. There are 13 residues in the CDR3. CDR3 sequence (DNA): TGCAGTGCCCGAAACAGTTCTAACTATGGCTACACCTTC. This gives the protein CSARNSSNYGYTF.

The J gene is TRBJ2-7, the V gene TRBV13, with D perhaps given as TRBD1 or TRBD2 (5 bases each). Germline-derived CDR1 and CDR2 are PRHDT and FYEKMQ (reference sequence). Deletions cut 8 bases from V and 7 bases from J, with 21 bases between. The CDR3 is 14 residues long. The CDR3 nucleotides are TGTGCCAGCTCCACTAACGGGGCTCAGGAAGAGCAGTACTTC. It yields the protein CASSTNGAQEEQYF.

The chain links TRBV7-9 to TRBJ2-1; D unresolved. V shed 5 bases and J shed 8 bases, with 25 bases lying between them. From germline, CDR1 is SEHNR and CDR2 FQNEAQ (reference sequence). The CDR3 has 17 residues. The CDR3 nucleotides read TGTGCCAGCAGCCGCCGAGCTAGTGCCTTAACGTTGGATGAGCAGTTCTTC. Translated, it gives CASSRRASALTLDEQFF.

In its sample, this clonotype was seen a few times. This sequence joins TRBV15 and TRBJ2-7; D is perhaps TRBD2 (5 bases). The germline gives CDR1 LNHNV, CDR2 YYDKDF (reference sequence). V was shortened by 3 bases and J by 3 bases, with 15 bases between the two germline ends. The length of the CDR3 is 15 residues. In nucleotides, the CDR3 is TGTGCCACCAGCAGCAATCGTGACGGGGACTACGAGCAGTACTTC. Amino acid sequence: CATSSNRDGDYEQYF.

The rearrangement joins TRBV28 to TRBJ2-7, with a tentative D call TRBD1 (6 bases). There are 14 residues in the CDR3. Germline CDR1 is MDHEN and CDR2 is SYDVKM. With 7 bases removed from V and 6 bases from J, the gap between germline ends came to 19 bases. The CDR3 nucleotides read TGTGCCAGCACCCTGCCGGGCAGGGGTTCCGAGCAGTACTTC. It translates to CASTLPGRGSEQYF.

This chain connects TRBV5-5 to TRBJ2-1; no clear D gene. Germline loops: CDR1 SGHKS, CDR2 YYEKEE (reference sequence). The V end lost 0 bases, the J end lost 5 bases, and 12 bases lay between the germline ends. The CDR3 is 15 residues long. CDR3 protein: CASSLVGSQNNEQFF. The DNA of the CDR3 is TGTGCCAGCAGCTTGGTAGGAAGCCAGAACAATGAGCAGTTCTTC.

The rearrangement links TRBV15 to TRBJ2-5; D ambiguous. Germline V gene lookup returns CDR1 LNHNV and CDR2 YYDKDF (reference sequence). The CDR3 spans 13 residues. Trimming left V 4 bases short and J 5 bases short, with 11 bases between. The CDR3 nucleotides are TGTGCCACCAGCACGGCAAATCCGGAGACCCAGTACTTC. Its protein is CATSTANPETQYF. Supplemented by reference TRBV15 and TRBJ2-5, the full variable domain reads DAMVIQNPRYQVTQFGKPVTLSCSQTLNHNVMYWYQQKSSQAPKLLFHYYDKDFNNEADTPDNFQSRRPNTSFCFLDIRSPGLGDTAMYLCATSTANPETQYFGPGTRLLVL.

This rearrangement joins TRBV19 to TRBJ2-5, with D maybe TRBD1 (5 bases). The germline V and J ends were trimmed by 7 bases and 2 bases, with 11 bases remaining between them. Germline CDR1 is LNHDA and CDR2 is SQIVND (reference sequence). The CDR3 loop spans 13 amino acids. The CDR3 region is CASTTTDQETQYF. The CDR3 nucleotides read TGTGCCAGTACCACGACAGATCAAGAGACCCAGTACTTC.

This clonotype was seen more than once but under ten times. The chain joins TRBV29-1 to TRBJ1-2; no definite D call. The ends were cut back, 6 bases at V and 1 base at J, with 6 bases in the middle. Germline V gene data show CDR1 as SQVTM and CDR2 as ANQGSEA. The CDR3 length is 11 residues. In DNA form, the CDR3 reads TGCAGCGTGTCCAGTAACTATGGCTACACCTTC. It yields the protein CSVSSNYGYTF.

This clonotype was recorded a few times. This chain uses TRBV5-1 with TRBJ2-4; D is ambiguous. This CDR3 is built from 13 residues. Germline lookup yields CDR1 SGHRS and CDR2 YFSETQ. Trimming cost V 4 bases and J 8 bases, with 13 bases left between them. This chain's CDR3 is CASSTIPEDIQYF. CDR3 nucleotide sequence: TGCGCCAGCAGCACGATACCCGAGGACATTCAGTACTTC. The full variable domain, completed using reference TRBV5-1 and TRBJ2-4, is KAGVTQTPRYLIKTRGQQVTLSCSPISGHRSVSWYQQTPGQGLQFLFEYFSETQRNKGNFPGRFSGRQFSNSRSEMNVSTLELGDSALYLCASSTIPEDIQYFGAGTRLSVL.

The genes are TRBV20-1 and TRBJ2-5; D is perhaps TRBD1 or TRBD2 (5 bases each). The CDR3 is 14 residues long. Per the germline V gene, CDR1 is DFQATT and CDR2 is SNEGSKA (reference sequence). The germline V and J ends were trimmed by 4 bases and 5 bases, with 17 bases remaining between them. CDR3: CSAKLREGFETQYF. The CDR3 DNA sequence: TGCAGTGCTAAGTTGCGAGAGGGGTTCGAGACCCAGTACTTC.

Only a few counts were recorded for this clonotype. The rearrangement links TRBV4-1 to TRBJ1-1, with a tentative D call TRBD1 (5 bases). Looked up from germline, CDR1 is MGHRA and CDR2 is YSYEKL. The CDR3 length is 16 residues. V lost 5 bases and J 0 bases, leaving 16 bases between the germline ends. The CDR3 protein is CASSFKGSGMNTEAFF. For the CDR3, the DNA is TGCGCCAGCAGCTTTAAAGGATCAGGGATGAACACTGAAGCTTTCTTT.

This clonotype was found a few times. The CDR3 region is CSASLPRQGAQPQHF. The DNA for the CDR3 is TGCAGTGCTAGCTTGCCCCGACAGGGAGCCCAGCCCCAGCATTTT. The chain joins TRBV20-1 to TRBJ1-5; 7 nucleotides agree with TRBD1. Germline trimming cut 3 bases from V and 7 bases from J; bases unmatched to any gene: 12. Germline assignment: CDR1 DFQATT and CDR2 SNEGSKA (reference sequence). The CDR3 loop spans 15 amino acids.

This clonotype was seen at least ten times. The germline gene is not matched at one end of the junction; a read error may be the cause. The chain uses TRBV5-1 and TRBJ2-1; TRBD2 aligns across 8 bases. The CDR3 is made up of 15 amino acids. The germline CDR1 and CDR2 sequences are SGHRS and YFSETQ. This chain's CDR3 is CASSLLAASYNEQFF. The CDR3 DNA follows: TGTGCCAGCAGCTTACTAGCGGCGAGCTACAATGAGCAGTTCTTC.